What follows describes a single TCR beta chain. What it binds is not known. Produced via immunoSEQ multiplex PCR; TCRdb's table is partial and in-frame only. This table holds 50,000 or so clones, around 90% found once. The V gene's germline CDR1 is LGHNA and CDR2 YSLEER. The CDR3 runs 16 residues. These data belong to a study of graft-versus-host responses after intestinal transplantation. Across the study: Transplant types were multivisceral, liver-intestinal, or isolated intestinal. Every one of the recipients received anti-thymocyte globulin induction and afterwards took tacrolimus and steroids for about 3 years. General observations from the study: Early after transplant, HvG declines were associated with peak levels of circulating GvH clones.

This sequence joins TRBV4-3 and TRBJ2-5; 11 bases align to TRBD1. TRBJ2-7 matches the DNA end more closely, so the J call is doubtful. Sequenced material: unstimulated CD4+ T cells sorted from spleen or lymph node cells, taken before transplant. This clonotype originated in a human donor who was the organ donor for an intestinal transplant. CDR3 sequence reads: CASSQGTGGGGYEQYF. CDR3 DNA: TGCGCCAGCAGCCAAGGGACAGGGGGCGGTGGTTACGAGCAGTACTTC.